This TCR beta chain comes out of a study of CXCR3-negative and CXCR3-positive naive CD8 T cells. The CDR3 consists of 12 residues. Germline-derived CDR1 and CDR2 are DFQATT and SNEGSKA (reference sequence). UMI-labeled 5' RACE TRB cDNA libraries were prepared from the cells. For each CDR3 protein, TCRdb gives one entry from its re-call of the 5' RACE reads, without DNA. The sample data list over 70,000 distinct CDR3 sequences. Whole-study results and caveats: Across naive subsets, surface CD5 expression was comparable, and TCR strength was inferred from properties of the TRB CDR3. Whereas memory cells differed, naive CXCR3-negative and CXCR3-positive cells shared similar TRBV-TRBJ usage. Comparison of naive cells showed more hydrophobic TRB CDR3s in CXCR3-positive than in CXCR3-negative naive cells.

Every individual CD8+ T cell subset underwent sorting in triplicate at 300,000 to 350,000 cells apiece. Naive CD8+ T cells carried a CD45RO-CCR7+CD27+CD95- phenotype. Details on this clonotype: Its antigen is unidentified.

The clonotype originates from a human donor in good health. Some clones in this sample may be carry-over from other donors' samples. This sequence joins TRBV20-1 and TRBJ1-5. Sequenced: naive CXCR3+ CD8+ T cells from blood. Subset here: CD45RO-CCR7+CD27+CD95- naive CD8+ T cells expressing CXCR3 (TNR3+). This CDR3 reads CSALEAEQPQHF.